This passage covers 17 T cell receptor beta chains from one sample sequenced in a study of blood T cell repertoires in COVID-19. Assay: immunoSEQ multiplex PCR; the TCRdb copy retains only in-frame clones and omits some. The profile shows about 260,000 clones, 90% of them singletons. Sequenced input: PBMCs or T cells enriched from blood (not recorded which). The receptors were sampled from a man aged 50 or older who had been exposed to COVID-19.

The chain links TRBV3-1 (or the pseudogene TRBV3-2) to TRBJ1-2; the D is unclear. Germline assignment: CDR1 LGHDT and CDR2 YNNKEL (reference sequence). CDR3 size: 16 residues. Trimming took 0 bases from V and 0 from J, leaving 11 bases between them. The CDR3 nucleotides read TGTGCCAGCAGCCAAGACCCACTGGACTCTAACTATGGCTACACCTTC. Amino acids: CASSQDPLDSNYGYTF.

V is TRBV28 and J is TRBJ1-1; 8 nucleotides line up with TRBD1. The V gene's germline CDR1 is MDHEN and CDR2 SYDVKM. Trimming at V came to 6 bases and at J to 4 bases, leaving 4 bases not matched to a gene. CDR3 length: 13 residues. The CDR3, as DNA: TGTGCCAGCAGCCGAGACAGGGGCACTGAAGCTTTCTTT. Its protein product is CASSRDRGTEAFF.

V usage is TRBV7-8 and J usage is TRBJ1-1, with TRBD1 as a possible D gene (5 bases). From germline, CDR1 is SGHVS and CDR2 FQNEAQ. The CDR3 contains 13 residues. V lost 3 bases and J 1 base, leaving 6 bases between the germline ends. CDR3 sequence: CASSLTENTEAFF. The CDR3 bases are TGTGCCAGCAGCTTGACAGAGAACACTGAAGCTTTCTTT.

As DNA, the CDR3 is TGTGCCAGCAGCAAAGCGGACAGGAACACTGAAGCTTTCTTT. It is translated as CASSKADRNTEAFF. The V gene is TRBV21-1, the J gene TRBJ1-1; the DNA was not compared with TRBD1, the D call given in the table. TRBV21-1 is assigned pseudogene status. CDR3 length equals 14 residues.

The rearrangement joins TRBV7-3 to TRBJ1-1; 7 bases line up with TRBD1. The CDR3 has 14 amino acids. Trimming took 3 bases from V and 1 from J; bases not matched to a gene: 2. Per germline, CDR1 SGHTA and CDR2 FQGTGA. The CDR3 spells CASSFSGGNTEAFF. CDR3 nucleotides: TGTGCCAGCAGCTTCTCAGGGGGGAACACTGAAGCTTTCTTT.

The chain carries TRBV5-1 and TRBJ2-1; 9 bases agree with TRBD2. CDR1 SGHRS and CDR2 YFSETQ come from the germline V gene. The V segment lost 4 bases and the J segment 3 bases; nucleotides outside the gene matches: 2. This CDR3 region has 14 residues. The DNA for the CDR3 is TGCGCCAGCAGCGGTAGCGGGAGCTACAATGAGCAGTTCTTC. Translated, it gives CASSGSGSYNEQFF.

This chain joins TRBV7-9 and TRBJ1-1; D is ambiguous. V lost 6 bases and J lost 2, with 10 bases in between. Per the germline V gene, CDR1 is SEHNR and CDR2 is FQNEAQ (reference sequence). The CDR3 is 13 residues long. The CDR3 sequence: CASRYTENTEAFF. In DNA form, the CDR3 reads TGTGCCAGCAGGTACACAGAAAACACTGAAGCTTTCTTT.

The CDR3 region is CASSLTRGSPLHF. The CDR3 DNA is TGTGCCAGCAGTCTCACCAGGGGTTCACCCCTCCACTTT. V and J are TRBV28 and TRBJ1-6; perhaps TRBD1 as D (6 bases). Looked up from germline, CDR1 is MDHEN and CDR2 is SYDVKM. V was trimmed by 5 bases and J by 9 bases, leaving 11 bases between them. The CDR3 totals 13 residues.

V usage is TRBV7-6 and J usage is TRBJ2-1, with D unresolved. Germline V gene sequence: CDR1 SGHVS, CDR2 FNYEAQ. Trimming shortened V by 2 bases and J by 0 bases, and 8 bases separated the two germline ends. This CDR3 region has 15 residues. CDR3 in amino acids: CASSLLVSSYNEQFF. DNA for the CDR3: TGTGCCAGCAGCTTATTGGTTAGCTCCTACAATGAGCAGTTCTTC.

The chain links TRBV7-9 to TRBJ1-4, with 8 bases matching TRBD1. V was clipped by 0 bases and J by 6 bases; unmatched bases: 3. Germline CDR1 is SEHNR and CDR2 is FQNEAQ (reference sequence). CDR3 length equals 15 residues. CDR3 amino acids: CASSLAGTGDEKLFF. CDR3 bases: TGTGCCAGCAGCTTAGCGGGGACAGGCGATGAAAAACTGTTTTTT. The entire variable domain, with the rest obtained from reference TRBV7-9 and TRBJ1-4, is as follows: DTGVSQNPRHKITKRGQNVTFRCDPISEHNRLYWYRQTLGQGPEFLTYFQNEAQLEKSRLLSDRFSAERPKGSFSTLEIQRTEQGDSAMYLCASSLAGTGDEKLFFGSGTQLSVL.

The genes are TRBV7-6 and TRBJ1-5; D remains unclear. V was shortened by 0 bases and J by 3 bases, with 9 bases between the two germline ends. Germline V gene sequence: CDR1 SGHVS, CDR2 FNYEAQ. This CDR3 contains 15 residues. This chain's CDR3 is CASSLASEFNQPQHF. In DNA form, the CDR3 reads TGTGCCAGCAGCTTAGCTTCAGAATTCAATCAGCCCCAGCATTTT.

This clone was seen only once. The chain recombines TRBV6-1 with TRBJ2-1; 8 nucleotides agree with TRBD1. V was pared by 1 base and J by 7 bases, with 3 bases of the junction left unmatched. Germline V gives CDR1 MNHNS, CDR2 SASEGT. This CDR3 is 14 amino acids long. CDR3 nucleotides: TGTGCCAGCAGTGAAGTTTGGACAGGGAATGAGCAGTTCTTC. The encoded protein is CASSEVWTGNEQFF.

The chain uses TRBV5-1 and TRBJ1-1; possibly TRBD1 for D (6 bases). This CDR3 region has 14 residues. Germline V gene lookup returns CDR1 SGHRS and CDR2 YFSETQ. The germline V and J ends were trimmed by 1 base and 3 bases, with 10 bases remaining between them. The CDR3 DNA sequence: TGCGCCAGCAGCTTGCTCAAGGGGGACACTGAAGCTTTCTTT. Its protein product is CASSLLKGDTEAFF. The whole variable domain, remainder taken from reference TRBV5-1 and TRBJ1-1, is KAGVTQTPRYLIKTRGQQVTLSCSPISGHRSVSWYQQTPGQGLQFLFEYFSETQRNKGNFPGRFSGRQFSNSRSEMNVSTLELGDSALYLCASSLLKGDTEAFFGQGTRLTVV.

CDR3 nucleotide sequence: TGTGCCAGCAGCTTGTCCGGGACAGACACAGATACGCAGTATTTT. Residues: CASSLSGTDTDTQYF. This chain connects TRBV7-3 to TRBJ2-3; 7 bases map to TRBD1. This CDR3 comprises 15 residues. Trimming cost V 3 bases and J 2 bases; bases outside gene matches: 5. CDR1 is SGHTA and CDR2 is FQGTGA in the germline V gene. The entire variable domain, with the rest obtained from reference TRBV7-3 and TRBJ2-3, is as follows: GAGVSQTPSNKVTEKGKYVELRCDPISGHTALYWYRQSLGQGPEFLIYFQGTGAADDSGLPNDRFFAVRPEGSVSTLKIQRTERGDSAVYLCASSLSGTDTDTQYFGPGTRLTVL.

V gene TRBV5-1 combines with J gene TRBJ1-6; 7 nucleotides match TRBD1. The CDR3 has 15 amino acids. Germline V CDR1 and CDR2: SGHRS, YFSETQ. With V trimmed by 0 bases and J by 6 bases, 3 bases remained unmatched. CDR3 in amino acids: CASSLVSGGNSPLHF. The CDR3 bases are TGCGCCAGCAGCTTGGTGTCAGGGGGTAATTCACCCCTCCACTTT.

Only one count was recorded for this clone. CDR3 loop: CASSAQGANTEAFF. The CDR3 DNA is TGTGCCAGCAGCGCACAGGGGGCCAACACTGAAGCTTTCTTT. The J gene is TRBJ1-1, the V gene TRBV6-4; 9 bases map to TRBD1. The germline CDR1 and CDR2 sequences are MRHNA and SNTAGT. This CDR3 has 14 amino acids. The V and J ends lost 6 bases and 2 bases, in that order; junction bases with no gene match: 4.

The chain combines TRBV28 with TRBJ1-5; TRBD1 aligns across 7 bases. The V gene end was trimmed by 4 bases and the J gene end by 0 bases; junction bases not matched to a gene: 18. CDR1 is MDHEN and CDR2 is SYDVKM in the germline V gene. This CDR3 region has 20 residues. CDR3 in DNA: TGTGCCAGCAGTTCCCCTCGGGACAGAAGTACGCTTTATAGCAATCAGCCCCAGCATTTT. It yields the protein CASSSPRDRSTLYSNQPQHF. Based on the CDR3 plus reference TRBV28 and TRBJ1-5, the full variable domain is DVKVTQSSRYLVKRTGEKVFLECVQDMDHENMFWYRQDPGLGLRLIYFSYDVKMKEKGDIPEGYSVSREKKERFSLILESASTNQTSMYLCASSSPRDRSTLYSNQPQHFGDGTRLSIL.